The sample holds many counts of the clone carrying this TCR beta chain. The antigen is undetermined. Via MiXCR, TCRdb re-called the 5' RACE reads, giving one row per CDR3 protein. Altogether 110,000 to 150,000 distinct CDR3 sequences are present, 6.6% being singletons, with the ten largest covering approximately 0.59%. The data stem from a study of T cells after yellow fever vaccination. Study-level findings and limits: Bulk-population clonotypes that are abundant could appear as contaminants in FACS-sorted repertoires.

The CDR3 runs 13 residues. Germline CDR1 and CDR2: DFQATT and SNEGSKA (reference sequence). Trimming stripped 2 bases from V and 6 bases from J, with 10 bases between. The sequence came from a man younger than 45 who received the YFV17D yellow fever vaccine. The chain employs TRBV20-1 and TRBJ2-2; perhaps TRBD2 as D (6 bases). This specimen consisted of CD4+ T cells sorted from PBMCs, obtained 10 days after the yellow fever booster vaccination. CDR3 residues: CSARRTTPGELFF. For the CDR3, the DNA is TGCAGTGCTAGAAGGACTACCCCCGGGGAGCTGTTTTTT.